The present T cell receptor beta chain was sequenced within a study of blood T cell repertoires in COVID-19 (dated by TCRdb to 2020 to 2022). With respect to the entire study: Samples covering the acute and convalescent phases of COVID-19 were provided by collaborators in the United States, Italy and Spain. Samples were obtained from the ongoing ImmuneRACE study (first 160 participants) and from about 1,300 subjects provided by 6 global collaborators. The prospective study material was composed of cDNA or gDNA derived from T cells, B-cell-depleted T cells, or PBMCs. A de-identified subject ID, COVID-19 status, age in years and sex were almost always included in the sample metadata. The repertoires were released in a freely available public database meant as a resource for research on the immune response to SARS-CoV-2. Subjects who had been exposed to COVID-19, were actively infected with it, or had recovered from it provided the deeply sampled blood TCRbeta repertoires that made up the dataset. Where HLA class I and class II types were available, the types were taken from metadata supplied by the sample provider, not from assay-based typing.

CDR1 and CDR2, per the germline V gene, are MNHEY and SVGEGT. The CDR3 covers 15 residues, taking in both the cysteine and the phenylalanine. Only the CDR3 portion is preserved as DNA: 45 bases, with reading frame beginning at the first base. The V and J ends are trimmed by 6 bases and 0 bases, leaving 14 bases between them. The immunoSEQ Assay, a bias-controlled multiplex PCR, was used to amplify TCRbeta CDR3 regions from genomic DNA. The published analysis was carried out like this. The number of nucleated cells in each sample was estimated from the amplification of reference gene primers within the assay. To quantify the absolute abundance of each unique TCRbeta CDR3 rearrangement, sequence reads were collapsed and filtered. For each sample, productive Simpson clonality was calculated by taking the square root of Simpson's diversity index across productive rearrangements. The source is immuneACCESS, and TCRdb retained only in-frame sequences with V and J called. Part of the clones is not carried over; for the studies checked, unresolved V genes explain less than half of this, and the remainder is unexplained. V and J calls plus clone size are reproduced from that table; the DNA served to infer D and trimming. Across this sample there are under 95,000 clones, with roughly 87% seen only once. Of the sample, 4.9% falls within the top ten clones.

Notes on this clone: Its cognate antigen has yet to be identified. No base-level quality is on record; no much larger clone is a single base apart.

Whole blood was collected in K2EDTA tubes by collaborating institutions according to the institutions' own protocols. Collaborator samples were shipped for TCRbeta analysis as frozen whole blood, isolated PBMCs, or DNA extracted from either sample type. What the research found in general, with its limitations: The amount of clinical and demographic metadata varied by source and participant and was provided uncurated.

The receptor comes from an elderly woman with acute or convalescent COVID-19. Here the chain combines TRBV6-2 or TRBV6-3 and TRBJ1-2; D gene: possibly TRBD1, on 6 matching bases. The sample taken for sequencing was peripheral blood. The nucleotides are TGTGCCAGCAGCCCACCGCAGGGGACTAACTATGGCTACACCTTC. Its protein is CASSPPQGTNYGYTF.